This T cell receptor (beta chain) was identified in a study of naive and memory T cell subsets. Whole-study findings and limits: Possibly reflecting memory cells re-expressing CD45RA, a few larger clonotypes occurred in naive repertoires, especially CD8.

V lost 6 bases and J lost 4, with 16 bases in between. This CDR3 has 15 amino acids. The beta constant-region primer was an equimolar mix of two oligonucleotides covering TRBC1 and TRBC2. Nested alpha and beta constant-region primers with the SP2 primer drove four PCR rounds on ligated cDNA. Ligation attached a single-stranded oligonucleotide with a 12-nucleotide UMI and the SP2 primer to the cDNA 3' end. TCRdb re-called the UMI-ligation and nested PCR reads with MiXCR, one entry per CDR3 protein. The sample shows about 90,000 distinct CDR3 sequences, around 11% of them seen only once. This clonotype was counted at least ten times. Antigen specificity is unknown.

This TCR derives from a human donor in good health. The chain uses TRBV12-3 or TRBV12-4 and TRBJ2-1, with a possible D match to TRBD2 (5 bases). Sequencing was done on a sample of naive CD4+ T cells from blood. The chain's CDR3 is CASRPETTSYNEQFF. For the CDR3, the DNA is TGTGCCAGCAGACCCGAAACCACTAGTTACAATGAGCAGTTCTTC.